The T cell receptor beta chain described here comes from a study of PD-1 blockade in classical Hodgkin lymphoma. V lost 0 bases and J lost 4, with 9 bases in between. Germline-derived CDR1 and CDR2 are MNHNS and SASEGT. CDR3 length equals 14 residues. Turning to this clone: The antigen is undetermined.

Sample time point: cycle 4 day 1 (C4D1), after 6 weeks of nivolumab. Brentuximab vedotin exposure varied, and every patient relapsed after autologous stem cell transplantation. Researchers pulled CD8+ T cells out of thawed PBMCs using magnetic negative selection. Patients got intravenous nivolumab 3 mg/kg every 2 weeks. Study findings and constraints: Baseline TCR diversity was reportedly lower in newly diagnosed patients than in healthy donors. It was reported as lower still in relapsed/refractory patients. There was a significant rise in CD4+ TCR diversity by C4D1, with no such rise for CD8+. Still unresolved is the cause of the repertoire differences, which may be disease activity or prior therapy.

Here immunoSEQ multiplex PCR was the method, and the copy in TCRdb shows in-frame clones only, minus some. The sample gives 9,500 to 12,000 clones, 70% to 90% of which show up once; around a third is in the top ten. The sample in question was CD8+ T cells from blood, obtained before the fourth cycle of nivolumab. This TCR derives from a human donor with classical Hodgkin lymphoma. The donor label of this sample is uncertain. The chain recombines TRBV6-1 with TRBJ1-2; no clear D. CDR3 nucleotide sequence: TGTGCCAGCAGTGAAGCCCGACGGAGCTATGGCTACACCTTC. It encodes CASSEARRSYGYTF.